Each of the 15 T cell receptor beta chains below was sequenced from the same sample in a study of beta chain features in type 1 diabetes. Expressed TCRB transcripts were sequenced after all isolated RNA was converted to cDNA. Sequenced by immunoSEQ multiplex PCR; TCRdb stores in-frame clones only, minus some. Here the sample spans 390,000 or so clones, approximately 13% being singletons. Sequenced: naive CD4+ T cells from blood. Receptors originate from a man younger than 40 in good health.

This clone was found a few times. One base away lies a much larger clone, so this may be a sequencing read error. The sample holds other DNA sequences that translate to the same CDR3. The genes are TRBV5-6 and TRBJ2-5; no definite D call. CDR1 and CDR2 (germline): SGHDT, YYEEEE. The CDR3 consists of 11 residues. Trimming took 0 bases from V and 5 from J, leaving 2 bases between them. The CDR3 reads CASSLEETQYF. In DNA form, the CDR3 reads TGTGCCAGCAGCTTGGAGGAGACCCAGTACTTC.

The chain joins TRBV9 to TRBJ2-2, with D uncertain. The V gene's germline CDR1 is SGDLS and CDR2 YYNGEE. The length of the CDR3 is 9 residues. CDR3: CANTGELFF. The CDR3, as DNA: TGTGCGAACACCGGGGAGCTGTTTTTT.

There are a few counts of this clone. This chain joins TRBV29-1 and TRBJ2-6; D might be TRBD1 or TRBD2, each matching 5 bases. V lost 7 bases to trimming and J lost 4 bases, with 17 bases between them. The CDR3 contains 15 residues. Germline CDR1 SQVTM, CDR2 ANQGSEA. CDR3 amino acids: CSGLPGGAGANVLTF. The DNA of the CDR3 is TGCAGCGGTCTCCCTGGGGGAGCCGGGGCCAACGTCCTGACTTTC.

This clone was observed a handful of times. The rearrangement uses TRBV7-2 and TRBJ2-5; D gene uncertain. The CDR3 consists of 14 residues. Trimming stripped 2 bases from V and 2 bases from J, with 9 bases between. From germline, CDR1 is SGHTA and CDR2 FQGNSA. CDR3 loop: CASSLFLTQETQYF. DNA of the CDR3: TGTGCCAGCAGCTTATTTTTGACTCAAGAGACCCAGTACTTC. The full variable domain, its missing parts supplied by reference TRBV7-2 and TRBJ2-5, is GAGVSQSPSNKVTEKGKDVELRCDPISGHTALYWYRQSLGQGLEFLIYFQGNSAPDKSGLPSDRFSAERTGGSVSTLTIQRTQQEDSAVYLCASSLFLTQETQYFGPGTRLLVL.

This chain links TRBV30 with TRBJ1-2, with D uncertain. CDR1 is GTSNPN and CDR2 is SVGIG in the germline V gene (reference sequence). The CDR3 sequence is 12 residues long. V lost 7 bases and J lost 7, with 16 bases in between. CDR3 coding DNA: TGTGCCTCCACTTTCGGTTGGGGTGGCTACACCTTC. Protein: CASTFGWGGYTF. Using reference TRBV30 and TRBJ1-2 for the parts outside the CDR3, the full variable domain is SQTIHQWPATLVQPVGSPLSLECTVEGTSNPNLYWYRQAAGRGLQLLFYSVGIGQISSEVPQNLSASRPQDRQFILSSKKLLLSDSGFYLCASTFGWGGYTFGSGTRLTVV.

This clone was found a few times. CDR3 loop: CASSSPGQGRHGYTF. The CDR3 DNA is TGTGCCAGCAGCTCCCCAGGACAGGGACGACATGGCTACACCTTC. This chain connects TRBV11-2 to TRBJ1-2, with TRBD1 identical over 8 bases. The CDR3 covers 15 residues. V dropped 4 bases and J dropped 6; count of bases not matched to a gene: 10. CDR1 is SGHAT and CDR2 is FQNNGV in the germline V gene.

Remarks on this clone: One junction end does not reproduce the germline sequence, and a read error may be involved. The chain links TRBV6-1 to TRBJ1-1; D is uncertain. Germline V gene sequence: CDR1 MNHNS, CDR2 SASEGT. This CDR3 has 13 residues. CDR3 DNA sequence: TGTGCCATCAGTGAGTTGGCGAACACTGAAGCTTTCTTT. This encodes CAISELANTEAFF.

The chain employs TRBV11-2 and TRBJ2-5, with 10 bases aligning to TRBD2. CDR3 length: 13 residues. V trimming: 5 bases; J trimming: 5 bases; junction bases outside the gene matches: 2. In germline, CDR1 is SGHAT, CDR2 FQNNGV. The CDR3 protein is CASSGSGRETQYF. For the CDR3, the DNA is TGTGCCAGCAGCGGTAGCGGGAGGGAGACCCAGTACTTC.

This clone was detected a few times. The chain is built from TRBV30 and TRBJ2-3, with D maybe TRBD2 (6 bases). Germline V gene data show CDR1 as GTSNPN and CDR2 as SVGIG (reference sequence). CDR3 length: 14 amino acids. Deletions cut 2 bases from V and 8 bases from J, with 17 bases between. CDR3 in amino acids: CAWSSSGAQTTQYF. In DNA form, the CDR3 reads TGTGCCTGGAGTAGTAGCGGAGCACAGACTACGCAGTATTTT.

The gene calls are TRBV9 and TRBJ1-6, with TRBD1 identical over 7 bases. The CDR3 contains 15 residues. After removal of 3 bases from V and 7 bases from J, the junction contained 7 bases not matched to a gene. Germline V CDR1 and CDR2: SGDLS, YYNGEE. CDR3 sequence (DNA): TGTGCCAGCAGCGCGAGACAGGGTAACAATTCACCCCTCCACTTT. Translating gives CASSARQGNNSPLHF.

V and J are TRBV2 and TRBJ1-3; D gene ambiguous. This CDR3 spans 12 amino acids. V lost 9 bases, J lost 4 bases, and 10 bases lay in between. Germline loops: CDR1 SNHLY, CDR2 FYNNEI. As DNA, the CDR3 is TGTGCCAGTACTACGGCCGGAAACACCATATATTTT. Amino acid sequence: CASTTAGNTIYF.

This clone occurred a few times. V and J are TRBV5-4 and TRBJ1-1; 7 bases are shared with TRBD1. V was pared by 3 bases and J by 11 bases, with 10 bases of the junction left unmatched. The CDR3 length is 13 residues. From germline, CDR1 is SGHNT and CDR2 YYREEE (reference sequence). CDR3 loop: CASSSTQGILAFF. Here the CDR3 DNA reads TGTGCCAGCAGCTCGACACAGGGGATCCTGGCTTTCTTT.

The rearrangement links TRBV30 to TRBJ1-6, with no clear D. The CDR3 sequence is 13 residues long. Trimming shortened V by 6 bases and J by 5 bases, and 11 bases separated the two germline ends. Germline CDR1 GTSNPN, CDR2 SVGIG (reference sequence). In nucleotides, the CDR3 is TGTGCCTGTCTAGGAGACGATAATTCACCCCTCCACTTT. Amino acid sequence: CACLGDDNSPLHF.

V and J are TRBV7-9 and TRBJ2-4; 10 bases are a match to TRBD1. Germline CDR1 is SEHNR and CDR2 is FQNEAQ (reference sequence). The CDR3 is 14 amino acids. The junction had 4 bases not matched to a gene; V was cut back by 5 bases and J by 6 bases. The CDR3 is CASSPGQGGNIQYF. The CDR3 DNA follows: TGTGCCAGCAGCCCAGGACAGGGGGGAAACATTCAGTACTTC. The entire variable domain, with the rest obtained from reference TRBV7-9 and TRBJ2-4, is as follows: DTGVSQNPRHKITKRGQNVTFRCDPISEHNRLYWYRQTLGQGPEFLTYFQNEAQLEKSRLLSDRFSAERPKGSFSTLEIQRTEQGDSAMYLCASSPGQGGNIQYFGAGTRLSVL.

The CDR3 region has the DNA TGTGCCAGCAGCTTAGGACGTCAGTCGGCTGAGCAGTTCTTC. Its translation is CASSLGRQSAEQFF. This chain joins TRBV7-2 and TRBJ2-1; D remains ambiguous. This CDR3 has 14 residues. V lost 1 base to trimming and J lost 9 bases, with 13 bases between them. Germline V gene sequence: CDR1 SGHTA, CDR2 FQGNSA.